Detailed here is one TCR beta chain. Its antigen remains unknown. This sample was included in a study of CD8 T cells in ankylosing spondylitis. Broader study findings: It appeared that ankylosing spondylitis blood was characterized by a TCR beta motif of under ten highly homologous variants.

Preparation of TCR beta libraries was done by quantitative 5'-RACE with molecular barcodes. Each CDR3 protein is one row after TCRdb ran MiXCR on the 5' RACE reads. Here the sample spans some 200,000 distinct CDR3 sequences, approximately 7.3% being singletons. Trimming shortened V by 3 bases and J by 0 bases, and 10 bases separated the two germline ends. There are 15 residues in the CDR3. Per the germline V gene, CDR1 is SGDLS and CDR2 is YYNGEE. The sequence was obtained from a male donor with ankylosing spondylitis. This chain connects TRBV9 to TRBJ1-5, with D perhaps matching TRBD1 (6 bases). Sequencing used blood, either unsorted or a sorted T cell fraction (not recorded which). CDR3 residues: CASSEGGFSNQPQHF. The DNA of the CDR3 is TGTGCCAGCAGCGAGGGGGGTTTTAGCAATCAGCCCCAGCATTTT.